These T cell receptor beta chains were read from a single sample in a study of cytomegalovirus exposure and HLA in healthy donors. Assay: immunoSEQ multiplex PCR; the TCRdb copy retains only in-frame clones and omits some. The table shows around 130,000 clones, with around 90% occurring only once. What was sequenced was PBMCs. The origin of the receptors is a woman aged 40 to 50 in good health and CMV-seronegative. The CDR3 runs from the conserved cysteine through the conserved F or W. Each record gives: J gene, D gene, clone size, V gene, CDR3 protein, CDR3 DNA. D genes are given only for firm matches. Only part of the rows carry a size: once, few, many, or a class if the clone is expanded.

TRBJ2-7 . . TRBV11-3 CASSPRDGAYEQYF TGTGCCAGCAGCCCGCGGGACGGAGCCTACGAGCAGTACTTC
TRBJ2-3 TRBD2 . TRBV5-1 CASSLALAGYTDTQYF TGCGCCAGCAGCTTGGCCCTAGCGGGGTACACAGATACGCAGTATTTT
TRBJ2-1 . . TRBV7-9 CSSTIPGEERTYNEQFF TGTTCCAGCACTATACCCGGGGAGGAGCGGACCTACAATGAGCAGTTCTTC
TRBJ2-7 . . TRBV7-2 CASSLGTGVYEQYF TGTGCCAGCAGCTTAGGGACGGGGGTTTACGAGCAGTACTTC
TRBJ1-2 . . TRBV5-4 CASRERGAPSGYTF TGTGCCAGCAGGGAAAGGGGCGCGCCCTCTGGCTACACCTTC
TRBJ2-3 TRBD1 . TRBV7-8 CASSPKRPTLGTGQVDTQYF TGTGCCAGCAGCCCCAAAAGACCCACCCTCGGGACAGGGCAGGTAGATACGCAGTATTTT
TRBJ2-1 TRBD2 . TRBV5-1 CASSLGTSGIYNEQFF TGCGCCAGCAGCTTGGGGACTAGCGGTATCTACAATGAGCAGTTCTTC
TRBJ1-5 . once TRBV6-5 CAGCISFDQPQHF TGTGCCGGCTGTATCAGTTTCGATCAGCCCCAGCATTTT
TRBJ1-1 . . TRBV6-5 CASTREANTEAFF TGTGCCAGCACCCGAGAGGCGAACACTGAAGCTTTCTTT
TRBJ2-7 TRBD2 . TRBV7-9 CASSLLAGGSEQYF TGTGCCAGCAGCTTGCTAGCGGGAGGGAGCGAGCAGTACTTC
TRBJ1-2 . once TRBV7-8 CASSASSLPGYGYTF TGTGCCAGCAGCGCGAGCTCCCTGCCGGGCTATGGCTACACCTTC
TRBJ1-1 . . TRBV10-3 CAISEGAGTEAFF TGTGCCATCAGTGAAGGTGCAGGGACTGAAGCTTTCTTT
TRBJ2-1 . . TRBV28 CASSAGTGGYNEQFF TGTGCCAGCAGCGCGGGGACTGGGGGATACAATGAGCAGTTCTTC
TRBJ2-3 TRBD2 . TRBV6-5 CASRGPAGGDTQYF TGTGCCAGCAGGGGCCCAGCGGGAGGAGATACGCAGTATTTT
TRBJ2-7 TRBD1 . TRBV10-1 CASSGGTGAYEQYF TGCGCCAGCAGTGGGGGGACAGGCGCCTACGAGCAGTACTTC
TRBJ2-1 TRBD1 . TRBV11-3 CASTLDRVNEQFF TGTGCCAGCACCCTGGACAGGGTCAATGAGCAGTTCTTC
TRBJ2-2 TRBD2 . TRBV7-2 CASRPSSSGTNTGELFF TGTGCCAGCCGCCCCTCTAGTAGCGGGACTAACACCGGGGAGCTGTTTTTT
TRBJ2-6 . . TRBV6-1 CASKGQYSGANVLTF TGTGCCAGCAAAGGACAGTACTCTGGGGCCAACGTCCTGACTTTC
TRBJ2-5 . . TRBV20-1 CSPHRGKTQYF TGCAGTCCACATAGGGGCAAGACCCAGTACTTC
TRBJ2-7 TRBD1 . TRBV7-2 CASSQTGDEQYF TGTGCCAGCAGCCAAACAGGGGACGAGCAGTACTTC
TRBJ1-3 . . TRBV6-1 CASSERSGWYTIYF TGTGCCAGCAGTGAACGTTCGGGATGGTACACCATATATTTT
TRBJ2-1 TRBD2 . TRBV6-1 CASSEDSGILRQFF TGTGCCAGCAGTGAGGATAGCGGGATCCTTCGGCAGTTCTTC
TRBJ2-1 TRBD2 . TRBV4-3 CASSHETSGRTYNEQFF TGCGCCAGCAGCCATGAGACTAGCGGGAGGACCTACAATGAGCAGTTCTTC
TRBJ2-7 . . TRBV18 CASSPSASLNEQYF TGTGCCAGCTCACCTTCGGCTAGTCTCAACGAGCAGTACTTC
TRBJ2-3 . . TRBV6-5 CASSYSSFPSTDTQYF TGTGCCAGCAGTTACTCGAGCTTTCCTAGCACAGATACGCAGTATTTT